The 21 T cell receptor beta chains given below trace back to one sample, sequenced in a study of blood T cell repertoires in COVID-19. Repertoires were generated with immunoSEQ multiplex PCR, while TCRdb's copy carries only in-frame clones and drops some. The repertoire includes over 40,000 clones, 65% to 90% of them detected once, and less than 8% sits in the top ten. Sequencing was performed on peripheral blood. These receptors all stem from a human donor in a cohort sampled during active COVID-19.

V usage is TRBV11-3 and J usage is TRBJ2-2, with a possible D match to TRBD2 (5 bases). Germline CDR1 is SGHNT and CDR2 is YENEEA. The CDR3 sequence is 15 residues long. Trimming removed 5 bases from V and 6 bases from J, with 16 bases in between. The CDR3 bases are TGTGCCAGCAGCACCCCTAGGAGGCCCCCCGGGGAGCTGTTTTTT. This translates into CASSTPRRPPGELFF.

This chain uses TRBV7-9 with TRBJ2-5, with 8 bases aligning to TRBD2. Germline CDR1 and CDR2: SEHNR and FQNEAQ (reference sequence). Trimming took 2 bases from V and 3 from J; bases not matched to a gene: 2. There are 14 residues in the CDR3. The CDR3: CASSLQTSEETQYF. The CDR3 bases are TGTGCCAGCAGCTTACAGACTAGCGAAGAGACCCAGTACTTC.

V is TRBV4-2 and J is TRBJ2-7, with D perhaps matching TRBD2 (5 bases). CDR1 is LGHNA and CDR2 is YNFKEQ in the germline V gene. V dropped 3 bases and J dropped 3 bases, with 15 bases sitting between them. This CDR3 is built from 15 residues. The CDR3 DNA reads TGTGCCAGCAGCCAGGGCCCCGGGGTAAACTACGAGCAGTACTTC. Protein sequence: CASSQGPGVNYEQYF.

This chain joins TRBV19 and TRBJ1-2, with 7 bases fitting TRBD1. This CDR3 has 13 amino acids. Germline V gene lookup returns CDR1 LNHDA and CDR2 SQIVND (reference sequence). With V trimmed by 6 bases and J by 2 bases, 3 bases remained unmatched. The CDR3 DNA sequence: TGTGCCAGTAGGCTGACAGGGAACTATGGCTACACCTTC. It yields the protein CASRLTGNYGYTF.

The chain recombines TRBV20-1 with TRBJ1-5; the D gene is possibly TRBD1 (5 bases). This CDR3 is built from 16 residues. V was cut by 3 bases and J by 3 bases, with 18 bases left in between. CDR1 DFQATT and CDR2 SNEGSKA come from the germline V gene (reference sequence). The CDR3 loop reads CSASTVRVRDNQPQHF. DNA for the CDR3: TGCAGTGCTAGTACGGTCAGGGTCAGGGACAATCAGCCCCAGCATTTT.

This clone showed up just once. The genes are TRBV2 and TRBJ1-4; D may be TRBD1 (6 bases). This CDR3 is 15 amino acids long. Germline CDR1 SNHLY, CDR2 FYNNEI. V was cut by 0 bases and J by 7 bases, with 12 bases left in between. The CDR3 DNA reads TGTGCCAGCAGTGAAGCGCTTCAGGGGACTGAAAAACTGTTTTTT. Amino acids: CASSEALQGTEKLFF.

CDR3 nucleotides: TGTGCCAGCAGCTTAGGGGCGGAGAGCTCCTACAATGAGCAGTTCTTC. Protein sequence: CASSLGAESSYNEQFF. This rearrangement joins TRBV5-5 to TRBJ2-1; TRBD1 is a possible D gene (5 bases). The germline gives CDR1 SGHKS, CDR2 YYEKEE (reference sequence). V was pared by 2 bases and J by 0 bases, with 12 bases between. This CDR3 region has 16 residues. Looking up the rest from reference TRBV5-5 and TRBJ2-1 gives the full variable domain: DAGVTQSPTHLIKTRGQQVTLRCSPISGHKSVSWYQQVLGQGPQFIFQYYEKEERGRGNFPDRFSARQFPNYSSELNVNALLLGDSALYLCASSLGAESSYNEQFFGPGTRLTVL.

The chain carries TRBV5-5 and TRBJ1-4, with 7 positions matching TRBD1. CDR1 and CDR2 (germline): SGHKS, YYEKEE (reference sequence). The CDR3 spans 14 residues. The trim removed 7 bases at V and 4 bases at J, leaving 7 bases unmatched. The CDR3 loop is CASGRDSLNEKLFF. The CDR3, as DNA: TGTGCCAGCGGACGGGACAGCCTTAATGAAAAACTGTTTTTT. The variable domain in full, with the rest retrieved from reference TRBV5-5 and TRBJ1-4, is DAGVTQSPTHLIKTRGQQVTLRCSPISGHKSVSWYQQVLGQGPQFIFQYYEKEERGRGNFPDRFSARQFPNYSSELNVNALLLGDSALYLCASGRDSLNEKLFFGSGTQLSVL.

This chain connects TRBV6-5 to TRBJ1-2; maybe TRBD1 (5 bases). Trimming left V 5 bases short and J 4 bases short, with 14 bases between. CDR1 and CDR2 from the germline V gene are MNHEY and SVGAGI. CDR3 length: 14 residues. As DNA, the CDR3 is TGTGCCAGCAGTCCCGATGGAGGGACCTATGGCTACACCTTC. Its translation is CASSPDGGTYGYTF.

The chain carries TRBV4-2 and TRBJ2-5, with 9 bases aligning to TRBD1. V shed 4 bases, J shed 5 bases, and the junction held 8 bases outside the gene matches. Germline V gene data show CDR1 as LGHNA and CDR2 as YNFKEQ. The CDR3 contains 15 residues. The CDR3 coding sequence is TGTGCCAGCAGCCGGGAAGGACAGGGGAGCGAGACCCAGTACTTC. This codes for CASSREGQGSETQYF.

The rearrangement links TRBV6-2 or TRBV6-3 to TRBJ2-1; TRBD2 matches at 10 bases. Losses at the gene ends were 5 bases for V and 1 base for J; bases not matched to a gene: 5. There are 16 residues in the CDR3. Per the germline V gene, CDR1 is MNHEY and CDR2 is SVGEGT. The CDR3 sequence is CASSGRGLASYNEQFF. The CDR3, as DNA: TGTGCCAGCAGTGGCCGGGGACTAGCGTCCTACAATGAGCAGTTCTTC.

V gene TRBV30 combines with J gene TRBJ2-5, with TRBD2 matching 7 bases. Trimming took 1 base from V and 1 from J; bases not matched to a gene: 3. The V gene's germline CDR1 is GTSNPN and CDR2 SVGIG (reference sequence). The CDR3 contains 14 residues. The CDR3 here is CAWSGTSVQETQYF. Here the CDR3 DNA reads TGTGCCTGGAGTGGGACTAGTGTCCAAGAGACCCAGTACTTC.

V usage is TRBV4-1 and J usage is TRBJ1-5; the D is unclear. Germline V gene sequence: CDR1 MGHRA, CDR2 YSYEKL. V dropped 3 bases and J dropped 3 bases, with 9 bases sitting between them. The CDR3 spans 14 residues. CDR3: CASSHSGTNQPQHF. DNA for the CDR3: TGCGCCAGCAGCCACAGTGGCACCAATCAGCCCCAGCATTTT.

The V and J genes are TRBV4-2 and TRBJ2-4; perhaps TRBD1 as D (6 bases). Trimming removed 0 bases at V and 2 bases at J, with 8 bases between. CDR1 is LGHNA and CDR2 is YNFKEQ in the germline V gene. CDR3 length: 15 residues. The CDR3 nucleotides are TGTGCCAGCAGCCAAGATCAGGGGACCAAAAACATTCAGTACTTC. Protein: CASSQDQGTKNIQYF.

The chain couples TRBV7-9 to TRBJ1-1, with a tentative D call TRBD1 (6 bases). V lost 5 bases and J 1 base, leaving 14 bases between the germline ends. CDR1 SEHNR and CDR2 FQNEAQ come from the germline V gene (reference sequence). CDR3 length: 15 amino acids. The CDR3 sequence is CASSAQGGENTEAFF. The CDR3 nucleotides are TGTGCCAGCAGCGCCCAAGGGGGGGAGAACACTGAAGCTTTCTTT.

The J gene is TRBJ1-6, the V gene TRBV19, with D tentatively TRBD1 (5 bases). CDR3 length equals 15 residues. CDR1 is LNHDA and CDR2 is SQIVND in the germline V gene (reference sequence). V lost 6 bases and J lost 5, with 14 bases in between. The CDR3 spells CASRMQGNHNSPLHF. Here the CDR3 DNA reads TGTGCCAGTAGAATGCAGGGCAATCATAATTCACCCCTCCACTTT.

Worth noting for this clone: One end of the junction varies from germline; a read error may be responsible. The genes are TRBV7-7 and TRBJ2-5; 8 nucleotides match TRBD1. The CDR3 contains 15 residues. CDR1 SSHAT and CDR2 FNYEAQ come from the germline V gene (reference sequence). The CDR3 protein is CASSKGAGGEETQYF. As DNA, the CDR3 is TGTGCTAGCAGCAAAGGGGCAGGGGGCGAAGAGACCCAGTACTTC.

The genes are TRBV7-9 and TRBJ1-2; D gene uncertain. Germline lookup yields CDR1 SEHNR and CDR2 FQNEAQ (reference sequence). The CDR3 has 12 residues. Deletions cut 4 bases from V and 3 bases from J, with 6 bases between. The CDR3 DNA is TGTGCCAGCAGCTCCTCAGACTATGGCTACACCTTC. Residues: CASSSSDYGYTF.

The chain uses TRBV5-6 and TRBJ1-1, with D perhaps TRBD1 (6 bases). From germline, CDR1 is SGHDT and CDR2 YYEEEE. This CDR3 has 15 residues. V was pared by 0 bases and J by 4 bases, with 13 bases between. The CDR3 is CASSLDNRVGTEAFF. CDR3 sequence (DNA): TGTGCCAGCAGCTTGGACAACAGGGTGGGCACTGAAGCTTTCTTT.

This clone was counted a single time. The CDR3 sequence is CASSLGNKITEAFF. Here the CDR3 DNA reads TGTGCCAGCAGCCTGGGAAACAAGATCACTGAAGCTTTCTTT. The genes are TRBV5-6 and TRBJ1-1; D unresolved. This CDR3 region has 14 residues. V was cut by 4 bases and J by 4 bases, with 14 bases left in between. Germline assignment: CDR1 SGHDT and CDR2 YYEEEE.

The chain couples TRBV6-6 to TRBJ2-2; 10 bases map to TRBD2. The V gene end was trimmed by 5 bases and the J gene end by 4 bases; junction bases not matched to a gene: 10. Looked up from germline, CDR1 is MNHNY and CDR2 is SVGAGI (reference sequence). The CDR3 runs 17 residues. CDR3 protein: CASSRRPSGSRTGELFF. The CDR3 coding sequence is TGTGCCAGCAGTCGGCGGCCTAGCGGGAGTCGCACCGGGGAGCTGTTTTTT.